This passage covers 29 T cell receptor beta chains from one sample sequenced in a study of blood T cells in healthy people across ages. With a J-beta primer mix and a sample-barcoded 5' primer, a second PCR ran roughly 6 to 11 cycles. Using its own MiXCR run on the 5' RACE reads, TCRdb lists one record per CDR3 protein. Here the sample spans around 990,000 distinct CDR3 sequences, approximately 25% being singletons. These same records also appear under a second study, on T cells of mothers and their children.

Specimen: blood. These receptors were obtained from a girl aged 2 to 10 in good health.

V gene TRBV4-3 combines with J gene TRBJ2-3; D unclear. Germline V CDR1 and CDR2: LGHNA, YSLEER. V was cut by 0 bases and J by 4 bases, with 11 bases left in between. This CDR3 has 15 residues. CDR3 in amino acids: CASSQDSIGPDTQYF. The CDR3 DNA reads TGCGCCAGCAGCCAAGATAGTATCGGGCCAGATACGCAGTATTTT.

This clonotype was recorded a few times. The CDR3 DNA is TGTGCCAGCAGCCCCCAGGGCCTCGGCCAAGCTTTCTTT. Its protein product is CASSPQGLGQAFF. The V gene is TRBV7-2, the J gene TRBJ1-1, with a weak D call TRBD1 (5 bases). Per germline, CDR1 SGHTA and CDR2 FQGNSA. The CDR3 sequence is 13 residues long. V was shortened by 5 bases and J by 9 bases, with 16 bases between the two germline ends.

This rearrangement joins TRBV29-1 to TRBJ2-5, with D perhaps matching TRBD1 (6 bases). Trimming shortened V by 8 bases and J by 5 bases, and 21 bases separated the two germline ends. CDR3 size: 14 residues. Looked up from germline, CDR1 is SQVTM and CDR2 is ANQGSEA. CDR3 in DNA: TGCAGCTCCACCTACCTACAGGGCCGTGAGACCCAGTACTTC. Translating it yields CSSTYLQGRETQYF.

V is TRBV12-3 or TRBV12-4 and J is TRBJ2-1; 8 bases align to TRBD2. This CDR3 has 16 residues. Germline trimming cut 5 bases from V and 5 bases from J; bases unmatched to any gene: 11. The CDR3 DNA follows: TGTGCCAGCAGTCCCGACCGGGGGGGTTATGACAATGAGCAGTTCTTC. Encoded protein: CASSPDRGGYDNEQFF.

There are a few counts of this clonotype. At one of its ends the junction is not consistent with the germline gene, which may arise from a read error. The V and J genes are TRBV7-3 and TRBJ1-2; D not resolved. Per the germline V gene, CDR1 is SGHTA and CDR2 is FQGTGA. The CDR3 length is 13 residues. CDR3 DNA sequence: TGTGCCAGCAGCTTAACGGAGGGAGGTCTGGCGAGTTTC. Its translation is CASSLTEGGLASF.

This clonotype was seen a handful of times. The chain joins TRBV7-2 to TRBJ2-5; D perhaps matches TRBD2 (6 bases). CDR3 length equals 15 residues. The germline V and J ends were trimmed by 2 bases and 1 base, with 11 bases remaining between them. Germline CDR1 and CDR2: SGHTA and FQGNSA. The CDR3 loop is CTSSLIGGVQETQYF. The CDR3 bases are TGTACCAGCAGCTTAATCGGCGGGGTCCAAGAGACCCAGTACTTC.

V gene TRBV3-1 combines with J gene TRBJ2-1; TRBD2 matches 9 bases. The CDR3 has 14 amino acids. Germline CDR1 LGHDT, CDR2 YNNKEL (reference sequence). Trimming cost V 8 bases and J 2 bases; bases outside gene matches: 4. CDR3: CASGEREAYNEQFF. The CDR3 DNA reads TGTGCCAGCGGGGAGCGGGAGGCCTACAATGAGCAGTTCTTC.

The CDR3 is CAISDPTNDSGYGYTF. The CDR3 DNA reads as TGTGCCATCAGTGACCCGACCAATGACAGTGGATATGGCTACACCTTC. The V and J genes are TRBV10-3 and TRBJ1-2; a possible D gene is TRBD1 (5 bases). The CDR3 extends over 16 amino acids. CDR1 and CDR2 (germline): ENHRY, SYGVKD. V was cut by 3 bases and J by 5 bases, with 19 bases left in between.

The genes are TRBV7-9 and TRBJ2-3; 8 bases are shared with TRBD1. CDR3 length equals 15 residues. J was trimmed by 3 bases and V by 0 bases; bases with no gene match: 2. The V gene's germline CDR1 is SEHNR and CDR2 FQNEAQ (reference sequence). For the CDR3, the DNA is TGTGCCAGCAGCTTAGCGAGGGACAGGACAGATACGCAGTATTTT. Its translation: CASSLARDRTDTQYF.

V gene TRBV6-2 or TRBV6-3 combines with J gene TRBJ2-5, with TRBD2 matching over 10 bases. The DNA end is a closer match to TRBJ2-1, so the J assignment may be wrong. Per the germline V gene, CDR1 is MNHEY and CDR2 is SVGEGT. The CDR3 loop spans 19 amino acids. CDR3 protein: CASSYPMESGSGGAHEQFF. DNA for the CDR3: TGTGCCAGCAGTTACCCCATGGAGAGTGGAAGCGGGGGGGCCCATGAGCAGTTCTTC.

The sample holds a few counts of this clonotype. This sequence joins TRBV29-1 and TRBJ2-5; weak D call: TRBD2 (5 bases). CDR3 length equals 16 residues. The germline V gene has CDR1 SQVTM and CDR2 ANQGSEA. The V end lost 0 bases, the J end lost 1 base, and 15 bases lay between the germline ends. The CDR3 DNA follows: TGCAGCGTTGAAGATAATCTGGTGAGGGCCCAAGAGACCCAGTACTTC. It specifies CSVEDNLVRAQETQYF.

A word on this clonotype: A much bigger clone sits one base away, suggesting this may be a read error. The V call is TRBV28, the J call TRBJ2-5; possible D gene TRBD2, 6 bases. The CDR3 runs 16 residues. CDR1 is MDHEN and CDR2 is SYDVKM in the germline V gene. CDR3 loop: CTSSSRGTLRGETQYF. The CDR3 DNA follows: TGTACCAGCAGTTCGCGCGGGACCCTAAGGGGCGAGACCCAGTACTTC.

This clonotype was recorded only once. V and J are TRBV6-2 or TRBV6-3 and TRBJ2-7; D not certain. Germline assignment: CDR1 MNHEY and CDR2 SVGEGT. V lost 2 bases and J 9 bases, leaving 8 bases between the germline ends. The CDR3 is made up of 11 amino acids. CDR3 loop: CASSYGHGQYF. In DNA form, the CDR3 reads TGTGCCAGCAGTTACGGGCACGGGCAGTACTTC.

This clonotype appeared many times. The chain combines TRBV5-1 with TRBJ2-1; D remains unclear. V was cut by 6 bases and J by 1 base, with 8 bases left in between. The germline V gene encodes CDR1 SGHRS and CDR2 YFSETQ. The CDR3 spans 13 residues. The DNA for the CDR3 is TGCGCCAGCACTTCAGGTTCCTACAATGAGCAGTTCTTC. This sequence encodes CASTSGSYNEQFF.

This clonotype appeared many times. The chain combines TRBV3-1 with TRBJ2-7; D gene unclear. There are 14 residues in the CDR3. V dropped 1 base and J dropped 1 base, with 8 bases sitting between them. Per the germline V gene, CDR1 is LGHDT and CDR2 is YNNKEL (reference sequence). The CDR3 region is CASSQGDVSYEQYF. The CDR3 DNA is TGTGCCAGCAGCCAAGGAGACGTTTCCTACGAGCAGTACTTC.

This chain joins TRBV5-6 and TRBJ1-1; D may be TRBD1 (6 bases). With 2 bases removed from V and 6 bases from J, the gap between germline ends came to 14 bases. The germline V gene has CDR1 SGHDT and CDR2 YYEEEE. The CDR3 is 14 residues long. The DNA of the CDR3 is TGTGCCAGCAGCTTCGCTCCAGGGGACCCTGAAGCTTTCTTT. Its protein product is CASSFAPGDPEAFF.

V usage is TRBV7-3 and J usage is TRBJ2-1; D may be TRBD2 (6 bases). The germline V gene has CDR1 SGHTA and CDR2 FQGTGA. CDR3 length: 15 amino acids. V shed 8 bases and J shed 7 bases, with 21 bases lying between them. The CDR3, as DNA: TGTGCCAGCTCCGTCGCCAGCGGGTCTGTTAATGAGCAGTTCTTC. This translates into CASSVASGSVNEQFF.

The chain recombines TRBV5-6 with TRBJ2-1, with 9 bases aligning to TRBD2. The end of the DNA is better explained by TRBJ2-5, so the J call may be wrong. This CDR3 spans 15 amino acids. CDR1 and CDR2 from the germline V gene are SGHDT and YYEEEE. CDR3 sequence: CASSRTLAGIETQYF. The DNA for the CDR3 is TGTGCCAGCAGCCGTACTCTAGCGGGGATCGAGACCCAGTACTTC.

The chain recombines TRBV7-3 with TRBJ2-7, with TRBD2 identical over 7 bases. Per germline, CDR1 SGHTA and CDR2 FQGTGA. J lost 3 bases, V lost 5 bases, and 10 bases had no gene match. The CDR3 extends over 15 amino acids. The CDR3 region is CASSLVAGLGYEQYF. CDR3 DNA sequence: TGTGCCAGCAGCCTAGTAGCGGGCCTGGGCTACGAGCAGTACTTC.

This rearrangement joins TRBV3-1 to TRBJ2-5, with 9 bases lining up with TRBD1. Unmatched junction bases numbered 6, after V lost 7 bases and J lost 3 bases. The CDR3 extends over 14 amino acids. CDR1 is LGHDT and CDR2 is YNNKEL in the germline V gene (reference sequence). CDR3: CASNHRGPKETQYF. CDR3 nucleotides: TGTGCCAGCAACCACAGGGGGCCGAAAGAGACCCAGTACTTC.

This clonotype was recorded a few times. This sequence joins TRBV4-1 and TRBJ1-1, with D possibly TRBD1 on 5 matching bases. The CDR3 extends over 17 amino acids. V was clipped by 1 base and J by 11 bases, with 26 bases between them. CDR1 MGHRA and CDR2 YSYEKL come from the germline V gene. This chain's CDR3 is CASSQGGESLLLGKAFF. The CDR3 nucleotides read TGCGCCAGCAGCCAAGGGGGGGAGAGTCTGTTACTGGGGAAGGCTTTCTTT.

This clonotype appeared a few times. The rearrangement uses TRBV20-1 and TRBJ2-4; 9 positions agree with TRBD1. After removal of 2 bases from V and 1 base from J, the junction contained 9 bases not matched to a gene. The length of the CDR3 is 17 residues. Germline V gives CDR1 DFQATT, CDR2 SNEGSKA (reference sequence). The CDR3 DNA reads as TGCAGTGCTAGATCCCGGACAGGGGATGGGGCCAAAAACATTCAGTACTTC. As protein: CSARSRTGDGAKNIQYF.

This clonotype turned up a few times. The V and J genes are TRBV7-2 and TRBJ2-1; 7 nucleotides agree with TRBD1. V shed 2 bases, J shed 7 bases, and the junction held 5 bases outside the gene matches. Germline CDR1 and CDR2: SGHTA and FQGNSA. CDR3 length: 14 residues. The CDR3 is CASSLPGTANEQFF. CDR3 coding DNA: TGTGCCAGCAGCTTACCGGGGACAGCTAATGAGCAGTTCTTC.

The chain carries TRBV19 and TRBJ2-1, with D possibly matching TRBD1 (6 bases). The DNA end lines up better with TRBJ2-7; the J call may be wrong. CDR1 LNHDA and CDR2 SQIVND come from the germline V gene (reference sequence). CDR3 size: 14 residues. In DNA form, the CDR3 reads TGTGCCAGTAGGTCCCTGACAGGCCCATCCGAGCAGTACTTC. Translated: CASRSLTGPSEQYF.

This clonotype was observed a handful of times. The chain joins TRBV29-1 to TRBJ1-1; TRBD1 might be the D (5 bases). The V end lost 5 bases, the J end lost 7 bases, and 11 bases lay between the germline ends. In germline, CDR1 is SQVTM, CDR2 ANQGSEA. This CDR3 spans 11 amino acids. CDR3 in DNA: TGCAGCGTTCGGACACAAATTGAAGCTTTCTTT. Translating it yields CSVRTQIEAFF.

This clonotype was observed a handful of times. The chain has TRBV7-9 and TRBJ1-4; weak D call: TRBD1 (6 bases). The CDR3 is 19 amino acids. Trimming removed 4 bases from V and 0 bases from J, with 21 bases in between. Germline V gene sequence: CDR1 SEHNR, CDR2 FQNEAQ (reference sequence). Written as DNA, the CDR3 is TGTGCCAGCAGCTCCCCCCCGGGGGCTCAACCTTCAACTAATGAAAAACTGTTTTTT. Translated: CASSSPPGAQPSTNEKLFF.

This clonotype occurred a few times. V is TRBV7-9 and J is TRBJ2-2; 8 bases fit TRBD1. The CDR3 is 15 residues long. V was pared by 5 bases and J by 2 bases, with 4 bases of the junction left unmatched. Germline CDR1 reads SEHNR; CDR2 reads FQNEAQ (reference sequence). In DNA, the CDR3 is TGTGCCAGCAGCGAAGGACAGGGAAACACCGGGGAGCTGTTTTTT. Its translation is CASSEGQGNTGELFF.

The V gene is TRBV20-1, the J gene TRBJ1-1; possible D gene TRBD1, 6 bases. The V end was cut by 5 bases, the J end by 1 base, with 11 bases between. The CDR3 length is 13 residues. CDR1 and CDR2 from the germline V gene are DFQATT and SNEGSKA (reference sequence). The CDR3 loop is CSALPTGNTEAFF. Written as DNA, the CDR3 is TGCAGTGCTCTACCGACAGGGAACACTGAAGCTTTCTTT.

The chain links TRBV20-1 to TRBJ2-1, with 12 bases lining up with TRBD2. J gave up 7 bases and V 5 bases, and 9 bases lay outside the gene matches. Germline V CDR1 and CDR2: DFQATT, SNEGSKA (reference sequence). The CDR3 is 15 amino acids. The CDR3 loop reads CSASRLAGVLNEQFF. CDR3 in DNA: TGCAGTGCTTCCCGACTAGCGGGGGTTCTGAATGAGCAGTTCTTC.